These T cell receptor beta chains were read from a single sample in a study of T cell repertoires in cytomegalovirus infection. Each CDR3 protein is one row after TCRdb ran MiXCR on the reads. This table holds hundreds of thousands of distinct CDR3 sequences, roughly 26% found once. The specimen was CD8+ T cells from PBMCs. These receptor sequences come from a human donor in good health (CMV status not recorded). Some clones in this sample may be carry-over from other donors' samples. Both conserved end residues are part of each CDR3. The D gene is left open where the match is weak.

NA,TRBJ2-2,TRBV5-5,CASSPLGANTGELFF
NA,TRBJ1-1,TRBV29-1,CSVVYGGTEAFF
TRBD2,TRBJ2-1,TRBV7-2,CASSLGPGLAMGSSYNEQFF
NA,TRBJ2-2,TRBV6-5,CASSMGLVGTGELFF
NA,TRBJ1-1,TRBV6-5,CASSPLDILRDTEAFF
NA,TRBJ1-2,TRBV29-1,CSVVSREDYGYTF
NA,TRBJ1-5,TRBV5-6,CASSSGYGINQPQHF
NA,TRBJ2-7,TRBV5-1,CASSLLQGLAYEQYF
NA,TRBJ1-1,TRBV7-9,CASSPRPGRAEAFF
NA,TRBJ2-3,TRBV20-1,CSARDLNRDGREYF
TRBD1,TRBJ2-5,TRBV7-2,CASSSRTGLQETQYF
NA,TRBJ1-1,TRBV6-8,CASSYSVLWNTEAFF
NA,TRBJ1-1,TRBV7-8,CASSLVAYLSDTEAFF
NA,TRBJ1-4,TRBV4-3,CASSHPGAFEKLFF
NA,TRBJ2-5,TRBV20-1,CSARDYAGVGETQYF
NA,TRBJ2-2,TRBV24-1,CATSDVDVGELFF
NA,TRBJ1-1,TRBV27,CASSSFFEMNAEAFF
NA,TRBJ1-1,TRBV7-6,CASSLDKGRLNTEAFF
NA,TRBJ1-2,TRBV7-9,CASSSPDILAYGYTF
TRBD2,TRBJ2-2,TRBV5-1,CASSSAGANTGELFF
TRBD2,TRBJ2-1,TRBV7-9,CASLGRGGVEQFF
NA,TRBJ1-2,TRBV7-9,CASSGPGLEGYTF
TRBD1,TRBJ1-4,TRBV28,CASSFPSDRGLFEKLFF
TRBD1,TRBJ2-3,TRBV28,CASSDRGASTDTQYF
TRBD2,TRBJ2-1,TRBV29-1,CSVEGLAGGQYSYNEQFF
TRBD1,TRBJ1-5,TRBV6-1,CASRPSRDSLRYSNQPQHF